This T cell receptor (beta chain) came from a study of blood T cells in healthy people across ages. With a J-beta primer mix and a sample-barcoded 5' primer, a second PCR ran about 7 to 11 cycles. TCRdb called the 5' RACE reads again in MiXCR, with one record for every CDR3 protein. The top ten clones hold about 20% of a sample with approximately 800,000 distinct CDR3 sequences, 55% to 70% of them seen once. The CDR3 is 15 amino acids. The germline CDR1 and CDR2 sequences are ENHRY and SYGVKD. Worth noting for this clonotype: A single base separates this from a much larger clone, so it may be a read error.

The sequence was collected from a man aged 25 to 45 in good health. The sequencing input was blood. This chain connects TRBV10-3 to TRBJ2-5; possibly TRBD2 for D (6 bases). The DNA matches TRBJ2-7 better at its end, which makes the J call doubtful. CDR3 sequence: CAISIGREGGYEQYF. CDR3 sequence (DNA): TGTGCCATCAGTATCGGGCGGGAAGGAGGGTACGAGCAGTACTTC.